This T cell receptor (beta chain) was obtained from a study of beta chain features in type 1 diabetes. This clone was seen at least ten times. What it binds is not known. Expressed TCRB transcripts were sequenced because the entire RNA isolate underwent reverse transcription. The table came from immunoSEQ multiplex PCR; TCRdb's copy has only in-frame clones and leaves some out. The sample lists 150,000 to 200,000 clones, roughly 9% occurring once. General study findings and limits: Healthy donors had naive, central memory and Treg TCRB repertoires that appeared less similar than those seen among patients. In cDNA sequencing, cells with high TCR expression could be over-represented.

J lost 8 bases, V lost 3 bases, and 9 bases had no gene match. Per germline, CDR1 GTSNPN and CDR2 SVGIG (reference sequence). The CDR3 covers 13 residues. The specimen was central memory CD4+ T cells from blood. This sequence originates from a woman aged 18-35 years in good health. V gene TRBV30 combines with J gene TRBJ1-2; TRBD1 aligns across 7 bases. The CDR3 spells CAWSVGTDGGYTF. CDR3 coding DNA: TGTGCCTGGAGCGTAGGGACAGACGGAGGCTACACCTTC.